The rows below give T cell receptor beta chains drawn from one sample of a study of T cells in Graves' hyperthyroidism and ophthalmopathy. In TCRdb, the multiplex PCR reads were re-called with MiXCR into one record per CDR3 protein. The sample has 700,000 or so distinct CDR3 sequences; 15% to 20% are singletons. Sequencing input: blood. These receptor sequences come from a man younger than 35 with Graves' hyperthyroidism. The CDR3 runs from the conserved cysteine through the conserved F or W. A D gene is named only where the DNA matches it firmly. Expanded clones are given a class, and other clones once, few, many or no size at all.

V,J,size,D,DNA,CDR3
TRBV18,TRBJ1-1,many,TRBD1,TGTGCCAGCTCACCGGGGACAGAGGGTGAAGCTTTCTTT,CASSPGTEGEAFF
TRBV18,TRBJ2-1,.,.,TGTGCCAGCTCACCAATCCGAGCGAGGAGCTCCTACAATGAGCAGTTCTTC,CASSPIRARSSYNEQFF
TRBV18,TRBJ2-7,many,.,TGTGCCAGCTCACCACCAGGCCGCCCCTACGAGCAGTACTTC,CASSPPGRPYEQYF
TRBV10-3,TRBJ1-2,.,.,TGTGCCATCAGTGAGGAGCGGGGAGTAAACTATGGCTACACCTTC,CAISEERGVNYGYTF
TRBV4-1,TRBJ1-1,.,.,TGCGCCAGCAGCCAAGCTACTACCCTGGTGGGGGCCCACACTGAAGCTTTCTTT,CASSQATTLVGAHTEAFF
TRBV9,TRBJ2-7,.,.,TGTGCCAGCAGCGTAGCCACAGGGTATGCCTACGAGCAGTACTTC,CASSVATGYAYEQYF
TRBV7-9,TRBJ2-1,few,.,TGTGCCAGCAGCTTAGTCCTAGTGAACAATGAGCAGTTCTTC,CASSLVLVNNEQFF
TRBV5-1,TRBJ1-2,many,.,TGCGCCAGCAGCTCGGAGACAGCCAATGGCTACACCTTC,CASSSETANGYTF
TRBV19,TRBJ2-5,.,.,TGTGCCAGTAGTATAGGCGACAGAGATCAAGAGACCCAGTACTTC,CASSIGDRDQETQYF
TRBV6-1,TRBJ1-5,many,.,TGTGCCAGCAGTGAATATCAGGGCCTGTATAGCAATCAGCCCCAGCATTTT,CASSEYQGLYSNQPQHF
TRBV6-1,TRBJ2-2,few,TRBD1,TGTGCCAGCAGCCTACTGGACAGGCCGAACACCGGGGAGCTGTTTTTT,CASSLLDRPNTGELFF
TRBV10-3,TRBJ2-1,.,TRBD1,TGTGCCATCAGTGAGTCGCTGGGACAGGGGCCAACAACCGGGGGGGATGAGCAGTTCTTC,CAISESLGQGPTTGGDEQFF
TRBV7-2,TRBJ2-1,many,.,TGTGCCAGCAGCTCAACCCACCCATTTAATGAGCAGTTCTTC,CASSSTHPFNEQFF
TRBV10-3,TRBJ2-7,many,.,TGTGCCATCAGTGAGCCAGAGGGTAGCGGATACGAGCAGTACTTC,CAISEPEGSGYEQYF
TRBV29-1,TRBJ1-3,once,.,TGCAGCGTTGGAAGTACGGGCGGAAACACCATATATTTT,CSVGSTGGNTIYF
TRBV6-1,TRBJ2-7,.,TRBD2,TGTGCCAGCAGCCCCCCAGCGGGAGTTGGGTACGAGCAGTACTTC,CASSPPAGVGYEQYF
TRBV5-1,TRBJ1-4,few,.,TGCGCCAGCAGCCCCCAAGCTGGGGGAAAACTGTTTTTT,CASSPQAGGKLFF
TRBV30,TRBJ2-7,.,.,TGTGCCTGTTCCCTGGGACTGTCCTCCTACGAGCAGTACTTC,CACSLGLSSYEQYF
TRBV20-1,TRBJ2-3,many,.,TGCAGTGCTAGAGTTCTTACCTCCACAGATACGCAGTATTTT,CSARVLTSTDTQYF
TRBV7-3,TRBJ2-5,.,.,TGTGCCAGCAGCCCCGGCAGGGCAAAACTTGAGACCCAGTACTTC,CASSPGRAKLETQYF
TRBV6-5,TRBJ2-3,.,.,TGTGCCAGCAGTTACGAGGGTACGCAGTATTTT,CASSYEGTQYF
TRBV28,TRBJ1-2,many,.,TGTGCCAGCAGGCTACCGCTGGAAGCTGGTGGCTACACCTTC,CASRLPLEAGGYTF
TRBV20-1,TRBJ2-3,many,TRBD2,TGCAGTGCTAGTGTTAGCGGGAGTGCATATACGCAGTATTTT,CSASVSGSAYTQYF
TRBV6-2/TRBV6-3,TRBJ1-2,few,.,TGTGCCAGCAGTTACTGGACAGATACTAACTATGGCTACACCTTC,CASSYWTDTNYGYTF
TRBV12-5,TRBJ2-1,many,.,TGTGCTAGTGGTTTGGTAGACGAGCAGTTCTTC,CASGLVDEQFF
TRBV11-2,TRBJ2-7,many,.,TGTGCCAGCAGCTGGGGGGGGCAGGTTTCCTACGAGCAGTACTTC,CASSWGGQVSYEQYF
TRBV27,TRBJ2-1,.,.,TGTGCCAGCAGTCATCTGGGGGGGGGCGGCGAGCAGTTCTTC,CASSHLGGGGEQFF
TRBV2,TRBJ2-2,many,TRBD1,TGTGCCAGCAGAAAGGACAGGGAGAGCACCGGGGAGCTGTTTTTT,CASRKDRESTGELFF